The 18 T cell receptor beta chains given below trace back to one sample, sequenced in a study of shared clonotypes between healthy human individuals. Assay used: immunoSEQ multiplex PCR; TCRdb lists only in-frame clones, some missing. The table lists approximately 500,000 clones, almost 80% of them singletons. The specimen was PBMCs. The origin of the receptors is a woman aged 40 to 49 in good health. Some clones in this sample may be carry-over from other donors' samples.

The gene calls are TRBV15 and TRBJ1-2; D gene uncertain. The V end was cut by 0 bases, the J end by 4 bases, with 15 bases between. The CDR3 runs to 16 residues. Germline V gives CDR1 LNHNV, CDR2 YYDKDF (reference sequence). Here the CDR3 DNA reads TGTGCCACCAGCAGAGATCGGGGTTCGTCAGTCTATGGCTACACCTTC. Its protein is CATSRDRGSSVYGYTF.

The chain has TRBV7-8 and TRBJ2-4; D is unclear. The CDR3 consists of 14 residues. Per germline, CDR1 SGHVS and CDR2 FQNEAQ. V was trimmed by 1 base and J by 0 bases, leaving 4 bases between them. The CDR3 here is CASSLDLAKNIQYF. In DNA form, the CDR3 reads TGTGCCAGCAGCTTAGACCTAGCCAAAAACATTCAGTACTTC.

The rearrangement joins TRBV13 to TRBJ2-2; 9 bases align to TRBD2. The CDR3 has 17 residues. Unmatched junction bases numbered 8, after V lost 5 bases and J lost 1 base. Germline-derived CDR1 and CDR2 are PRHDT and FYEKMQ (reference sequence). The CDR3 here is CASSPLTTSGNTGELFF. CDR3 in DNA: TGTGCCAGCAGCCCTCTAACGACTAGCGGGAACACCGGGGAGCTGTTTTTT.

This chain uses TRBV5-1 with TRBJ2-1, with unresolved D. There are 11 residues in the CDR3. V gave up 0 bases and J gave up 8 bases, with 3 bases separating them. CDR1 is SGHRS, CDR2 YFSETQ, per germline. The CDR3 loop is CASSLGHEQFF. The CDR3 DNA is TGCGCCAGCAGCTTGGGTCATGAGCAGTTCTTC.

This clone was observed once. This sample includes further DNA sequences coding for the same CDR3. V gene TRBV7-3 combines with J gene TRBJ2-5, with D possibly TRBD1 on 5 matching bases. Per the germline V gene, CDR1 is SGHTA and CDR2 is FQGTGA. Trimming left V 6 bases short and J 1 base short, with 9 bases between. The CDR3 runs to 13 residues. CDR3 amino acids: CASSQGAQETQYF. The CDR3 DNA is TGTGCCAGCAGTCAAGGGGCCCAAGAGACCCAGTACTTC.

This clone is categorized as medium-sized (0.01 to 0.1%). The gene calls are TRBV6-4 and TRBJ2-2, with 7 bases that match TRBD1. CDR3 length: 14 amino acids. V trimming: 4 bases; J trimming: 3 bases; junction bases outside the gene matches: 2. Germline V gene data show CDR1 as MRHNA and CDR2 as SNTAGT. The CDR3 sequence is CASSAGTDTGELFF. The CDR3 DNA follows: TGTGCCAGCAGTGCCGGGACAGACACCGGGGAGCTGTTTTTT.

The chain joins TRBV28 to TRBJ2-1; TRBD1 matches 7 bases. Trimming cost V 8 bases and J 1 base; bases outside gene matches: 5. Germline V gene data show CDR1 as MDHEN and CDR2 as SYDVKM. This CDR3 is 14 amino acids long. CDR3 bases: TGTGCCAGCGGAACAGGGGTGTCCTACAATGAGCAGTTCTTC. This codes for CASGTGVSYNEQFF.

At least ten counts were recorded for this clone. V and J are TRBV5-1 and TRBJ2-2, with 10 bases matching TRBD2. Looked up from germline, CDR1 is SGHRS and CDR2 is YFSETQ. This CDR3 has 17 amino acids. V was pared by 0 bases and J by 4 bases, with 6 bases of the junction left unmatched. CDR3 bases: TGCGCCAGCAGCTTGGGACTAGCGGGCTTGGGCACCGGGGAGCTGTTTTTT. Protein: CASSLGLAGLGTGELFF.

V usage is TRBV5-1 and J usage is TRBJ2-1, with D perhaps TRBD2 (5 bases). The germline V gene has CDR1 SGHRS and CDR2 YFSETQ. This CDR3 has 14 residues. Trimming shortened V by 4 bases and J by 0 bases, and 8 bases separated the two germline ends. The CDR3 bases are TGCGCCAGCAGCGAAGGGAGCTCCTACAATGAGCAGTTCTTC. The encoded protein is CASSEGSSYNEQFF.

The CDR3 loop reads CAWGALAMDTEAFF. CDR3 DNA: TGTGCCTGGGGGGCTTTAGCAATGGACACTGAAGCTTTCTTT. This chain connects TRBV30 to TRBJ1-1, with D possibly TRBD1 on 5 matching bases. The CDR3 runs to 14 residues. Between the trimmed V and J ends, which lost 5 bases and 3 bases, there was a span of 16 bases. Per germline, CDR1 GTSNPN and CDR2 SVGIG (reference sequence).

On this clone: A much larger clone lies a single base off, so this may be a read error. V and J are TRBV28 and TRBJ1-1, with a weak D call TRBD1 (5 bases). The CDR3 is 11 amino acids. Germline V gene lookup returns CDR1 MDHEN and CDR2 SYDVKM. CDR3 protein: CTTELNTGAFF. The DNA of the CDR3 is TGTACGACAGAATTGAACACTGGAGCTTTCTTT.

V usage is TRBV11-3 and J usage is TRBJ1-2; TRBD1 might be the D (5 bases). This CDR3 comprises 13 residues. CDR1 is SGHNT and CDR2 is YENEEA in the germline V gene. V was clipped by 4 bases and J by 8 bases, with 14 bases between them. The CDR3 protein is CASSYSQGRGYTF. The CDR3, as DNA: TGTGCCAGCAGCTATTCCCAGGGCAGGGGCTACACCTTC.

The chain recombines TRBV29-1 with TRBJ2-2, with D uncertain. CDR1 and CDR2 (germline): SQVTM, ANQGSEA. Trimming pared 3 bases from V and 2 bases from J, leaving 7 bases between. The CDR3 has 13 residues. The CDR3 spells CSVDWLNTGELFF. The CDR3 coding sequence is TGCAGCGTTGACTGGCTAAACACCGGGGAGCTGTTTTTT.

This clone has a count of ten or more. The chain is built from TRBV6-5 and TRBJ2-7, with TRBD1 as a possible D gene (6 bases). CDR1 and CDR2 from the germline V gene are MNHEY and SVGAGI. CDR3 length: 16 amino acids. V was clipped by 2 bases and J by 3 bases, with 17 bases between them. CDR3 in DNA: TGTGCCAGCAGTTACCGCACAGGGCCCCTCCGCTACGAGCAGTACTTC. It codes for CASSYRTGPLRYEQYF.

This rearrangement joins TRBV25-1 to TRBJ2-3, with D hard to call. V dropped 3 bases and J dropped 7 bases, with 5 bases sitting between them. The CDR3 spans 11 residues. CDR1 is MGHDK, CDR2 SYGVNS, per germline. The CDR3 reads CASSEGYTQYF. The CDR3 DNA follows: TGTGCCAGCAGTGAGGGGTATACGCAGTATTTT.

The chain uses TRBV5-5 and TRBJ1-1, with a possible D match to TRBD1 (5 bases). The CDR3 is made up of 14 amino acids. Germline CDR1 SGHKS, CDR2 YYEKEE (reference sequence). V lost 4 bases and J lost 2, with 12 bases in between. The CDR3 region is CASSRNQGNTEAFF. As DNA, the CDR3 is TGTGCCAGCAGCAGGAACCAGGGCAACACTGAAGCTTTCTTT.

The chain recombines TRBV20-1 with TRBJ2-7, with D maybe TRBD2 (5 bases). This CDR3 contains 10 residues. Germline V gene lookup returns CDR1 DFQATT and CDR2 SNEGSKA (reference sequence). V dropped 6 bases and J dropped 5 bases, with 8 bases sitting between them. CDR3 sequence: CSAVGNEQYF. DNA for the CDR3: TGCAGTGCGGTCGGGAACGAGCAGTACTTC.

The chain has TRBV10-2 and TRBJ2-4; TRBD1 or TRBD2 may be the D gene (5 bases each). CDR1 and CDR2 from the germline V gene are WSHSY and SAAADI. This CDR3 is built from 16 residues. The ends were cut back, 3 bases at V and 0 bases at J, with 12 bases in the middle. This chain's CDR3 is CASSDPGQPAKNIQYF. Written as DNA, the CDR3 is TGCGCCAGCAGTGACCCGGGGCAGCCAGCCAAAAACATTCAGTACTTC.